This T cell receptor (beta chain) was documented in a study of regulatory T cells in long-lasting Graves disease. The CDR3 has 16 amino acids. Germline V gene data show CDR1 as SGHVS and CDR2 as FNYEAQ. Trimming removed 5 bases from V and 1 base from J, with 16 bases in between. Time point defined: persistent/refractory GD, antithyroid drugs over 5 years with positive TRAb. RNA from PBMCs was the source of the TCR library. Comment on this clonotype: Its antigen is unidentified.

General study findings and limits: Newly diagnosed Graves' patients exceeded persistent ones in TCR diversity.

To make TCR beta libraries, researchers used iRepertoire HTBI primers and Arm-PCR of CDR3 regions. Via MiXCR, TCRdb re-called the multiplex PCR reads, giving one row per CDR3 protein. The sample holds a few hundred thousand distinct CDR3 sequences, about a quarter seen once. This specimen consisted of peripheral blood mononuclear cells (PBMCs), obtained when the disease was refractory, from a patient treated with antithyroid drugs. The sequence derives from a female donor with Graves disease. The V and J genes are TRBV7-6 and TRBJ2-3; D gene unclear. CDR3 nucleotides: TGTGCCAGCAGCCCAGTCGCTGGCGGTGGCACAGATACGCAGTATTTT. Protein sequence: CASSPVAGGGTDTQYF.